Listed here are 25 T cell receptor beta chains from one sample, sequenced in a study of metastatic and nonmetastatic thyroid tumors. MiXCR reprocessed the PCR reads for TCRdb. The data show approximately 23,000 clones, 20% to 25% seen once. All patients reached thyroid surgery having received no treatment beforehand. The sample was blood. These TCRs come from a male donor with papillary thyroid cancer or a benign thyroid nodule (not recorded which). Some clones in this sample may be carry-over from other donors' samples.

This clone was counted only a few times. This may arise from a read error, as a much more abundant clone is one base away. The chain uses TRBV29-1 and TRBJ1-6; 7 bases are a match to TRBD1. J gave up 6 bases and V 4 bases, and 3 bases lay outside the gene matches. CDR3 size: 13 residues. Germline V gene data show CDR1 as SQVTM and CDR2 as ANQGSEA. CDR3 nucleotides: TGCAGCGTTGTACAGGGGATTAATTCACCCCTCCACTTT. Protein product: CSVVQGINSPLHF. Drawing the rest from reference TRBV29-1 and TRBJ1-6, the complete variable domain is SAVISQKPSRDICQRGTSLTIQCQVDSQVTMMFWYRQQPGQSLTLIATANQGSEATYESGFVIDKFPISRPNLTFSTLTVSNMSPEDSSIYLCSVVQGINSPLHFGNGTRLTVT.

This clone was counted a few times. The V call is TRBV27, the J call TRBJ1-1, with D unresolved. Trimming stripped 6 bases from V and 1 base from J, with 12 bases between. The CDR3 consists of 14 residues. Germline CDR1 is MNHEY and CDR2 is SMNVEV (reference sequence). CDR3 sequence (DNA): TGTGCCAGCAGACCCCACCAGGAGAACACTGAAGCTTTCTTT. Its translation: CASRPHQENTEAFF.

This clone was seen repeatedly, ten times or more. The chain links TRBV20-1 to TRBJ1-1, with a tentative D call TRBD1 (5 bases). V lost 7 bases to trimming and J lost 6 bases, with 24 bases between them. Germline loops: CDR1 DFQATT, CDR2 SNEGSKA (reference sequence). The CDR3 totals 15 residues. DNA of the CDR3: TGCAGTGAAGGCCGCGGAGGGACGAGTATCGCTGAAGCTTTCTTT. This translates into CSEGRGGTSIAEAFF.

A word on this clone: A much larger clone lies a single base off, so this may be a read error. The gene calls are TRBV28 and TRBJ1-4, with 8 bases lining up with TRBD1. This CDR3 contains 16 residues. The J segment lost 3 bases and the V segment lost 6 bases, leaving 9 bases of the junction unmatched. The germline gives CDR1 MDHEN, CDR2 SYDVKM. The CDR3 protein is CASRDRELRANEKLFF. DNA of the CDR3: TGTGCCAGCAGGGACAGGGAGTTACGGGCTAATGAAAAACTGTTTTTT.

The V and J genes are TRBV19 and TRBJ2-1; D is possibly TRBD1 or TRBD2 (5 bases each). Deletions cut 3 bases from V and 5 bases from J, with 14 bases between. The length of the CDR3 is 15 residues. Germline V CDR1 and CDR2: LNHDA, SQIVND (reference sequence). The CDR3 DNA is TGTGCCAGTAGTATGACCCGGGACCACCACAATGAGCAGTTCTTC. It encodes CASSMTRDHHNEQFF.

This clone has a handful of counts. The chain recombines TRBV10-3 with TRBJ2-6, with D perhaps matching TRBD1 (5 bases). V gave up 6 bases and J gave up 1 base, with 10 bases separating them. This CDR3 comprises 15 residues. Germline-derived CDR1 and CDR2 are ENHRY and SYGVKD. The CDR3 bases are TGTGCCATCAGCAGAACAGGATCTGGGGCCAACGTCCTGACTTTC. The encoded protein is CAISRTGSGANVLTF.

The chain employs TRBV13 and TRBJ1-1, with TRBD1 as a possible D gene (5 bases). V was pared by 5 bases and J by 3 bases, with 10 bases between. In germline, CDR1 is PRHDT, CDR2 FYEKMQ (reference sequence). CDR3 size: 13 residues. The CDR3 region is CASSGGWDTEAFF. CDR3 nucleotides: TGTGCCAGCAGCGGGGGATGGGACACTGAAGCTTTCTTT.

This clone was observed a handful of times. The chain links TRBV6-2 or TRBV6-3 to TRBJ2-7; tentatively, D is TRBD1 (6 bases). The CDR3 loop spans 15 amino acids. Between the trimmed V and J ends, which lost 8 bases and 1 base, there was a span of 18 bases. Germline V gene data show CDR1 as MNHEY and CDR2 as SVGEGT. CDR3 protein: CASRGFGGDSYEQYF. Here the CDR3 DNA reads TGTGCCAGCCGTGGATTTGGGGGCGATTCCTACGAGCAGTACTTC.

This clone was recorded many times. V usage is TRBV12-3 or TRBV12-4 and J usage is TRBJ2-5, with D possibly matching TRBD2 (6 bases). This CDR3 has 13 amino acids. Trimming stripped 5 bases from V and 7 bases from J, with 14 bases between. The chain's CDR3 is CASSGGLSSTQYF. The CDR3 DNA is TGTGCCAGCAGTGGGGGACTGAGCTCGACCCAGTACTTC.

This clone has ten or more counts. This chain links TRBV20-1 with TRBJ2-2, with 9 positions matching TRBD2. Germline CDR1 is DFQATT and CDR2 is SNEGSKA (reference sequence). The length of the CDR3 is 16 residues. V trimming: 2 bases; J trimming: 7 bases; junction bases outside the gene matches: 11. CDR3 sequence: CSARPGGSGRGGELFF. The CDR3, as DNA: TGCAGTGCTAGACCTGGGGGTAGCGGGAGAGGCGGGGAGCTGTTTTTT.

This clone appeared many times. The gene calls are TRBV2 and TRBJ2-3; D call uncertain. The CDR3 extends over 16 amino acids. The germline gives CDR1 SNHLY, CDR2 FYNNEI. The V and J ends lost 6 bases and 2 bases respectively, with 18 bases between them. The DNA of the CDR3 is TGTGCCAGCAGGATCTTGCTAGGGTCCCCCACAGATACGCAGTATTTT. Protein product: CASRILLGSPTDTQYF.

Remarks on this clone: This may come from a read error, since a much larger clone is one base off. The chain carries TRBV20-1 and TRBJ2-1; 9 positions agree with TRBD1. The V segment lost 0 bases and the J segment 15 bases; nucleotides outside the gene matches: 9. The CDR3 is made up of 13 amino acids. Germline CDR1 reads DFQATT; CDR2 reads SNEGSKA (reference sequence). The CDR3 protein is CSAREQGQGTRFF. CDR3 bases: TGCAGTGCTAGAGAGCAAGGACAGGGGACACGGTTCTTC.

J is TRBJ2-3 and V is TRBV20-1; D is possibly TRBD1 or TRBD2 (5 bases each). Germline V lookup: CDR1 DFQATT, CDR2 SNEGSKA (reference sequence). This CDR3 region has 16 residues. V was trimmed by 1 base and J by 6 bases, leaving 20 bases between them. The CDR3 region is CSARGAHGAPLDTQYF. In DNA form, the CDR3 reads TGCAGTGCTAGAGGGGCCCACGGGGCCCCCCTGGATACGCAGTATTTT.

This clone was counted many times. This chain joins TRBV6-1 and TRBJ2-2; 9 bases map to TRBD1. With 5 bases clipped from V and 5 bases from J, the junction kept 6 bases outside the gene matches. The germline CDR1 and CDR2 sequences are MNHNS and SASEGT. CDR3 length: 15 residues. CDR3 amino acids: CASSSDRGRTGELFF. CDR3 sequence (DNA): TGTGCCAGCAGTTCGGACAGGGGTAGAACCGGGGAGCTGTTTTTT.

V is TRBV28 and J is TRBJ2-7; D not resolved. Trimming removed 5 bases at V and 6 bases at J, with 20 bases between. The CDR3 contains 15 residues. CDR1 and CDR2 from the germline V gene are MDHEN and SYDVKM. The CDR3 here is CASSAQTWGSAEQYF. The CDR3 nucleotides are TGTGCCAGCAGTGCCCAAACTTGGGGTTCCGCCGAGCAGTACTTC.

The chain uses TRBV7-8 and TRBJ2-2, with D maybe TRBD2 (7 bases). V lost 10 bases and J 4 bases, leaving 16 bases between the germline ends. Looked up from germline, CDR1 is SGHVS and CDR2 is FQNEAQ. The CDR3 runs to 14 residues. The CDR3 loop reads CATRGGGGTGELFF. CDR3 in DNA: TGTGCCACCAGGGGTGGCGGGGGCACCGGGGAGCTGTTTTTT.

This clone was observed at least ten times. V usage is TRBV7-9 and J usage is TRBJ2-2, with 9 bases matching TRBD1. The CDR3 length is 14 residues. Germline V gene data show CDR1 as SEHNR and CDR2 as FQNEAQ (reference sequence). After removal of 5 bases from V and 7 bases from J, the junction contained 5 bases not matched to a gene. CDR3 bases: TGTGCCAGCAGCCCCCGGACAGGGGTCGGGGAGCTGTTTTTT. The encoded protein is CASSPRTGVGELFF.

In this sample, this clone turned up many times. The rearrangement links TRBV28 to TRBJ2-3; the D gene is possibly TRBD2 (6 bases). This CDR3 region has 12 residues. Germline V CDR1 and CDR2: MDHEN, SYDVKM. Trimming stripped 6 bases from V and 6 bases from J, with 10 bases between. The CDR3: CASSLAADTQYF. In DNA, the CDR3 is TGTGCCAGCAGCTTAGCGGCGGATACGCAGTATTTT.

The CDR3 region is CASSPTGGNYGYTF. The CDR3 DNA is TGTGCCAGCTCACCGACAGGGGGCAACTATGGCTACACCTTC. The chain carries TRBV18 and TRBJ1-2; 10 positions agree with TRBD1. The CDR3 length is 14 residues. Germline V gene sequence: CDR1 KGHSH, CDR2 LQKENI. V was clipped by 3 bases and J by 2 bases; unmatched bases: 0.

This clone has more than one count but fewer than ten. V and J are TRBV27 and TRBJ1-2; D gene ambiguous. Per the germline V gene, CDR1 is MNHEY and CDR2 is SMNVEV (reference sequence). V was shortened by 8 bases and J by 6 bases, with 13 bases between the two germline ends. The CDR3 covers 12 residues. The CDR3 loop reads CASVGWVHGYTF. CDR3 in DNA: TGTGCCAGCGTGGGGTGGGTTCATGGCTACACCTTC.

This clone has a count of ten or more. This rearrangement joins TRBV7-2 to TRBJ2-2, with 7 bases matching TRBD2. J gave up 5 bases and V 5 bases, and 8 bases lay outside the gene matches. The germline V gene has CDR1 SGHTA and CDR2 FQGNSA. The CDR3 sequence is 15 residues long. The CDR3 DNA reads TGTGCCAGCAGCGGTGGGTCTAGCGGAACCGGGGAGCTGTTTTTT. It is translated as CASSGGSSGTGELFF. Supplemented by reference TRBV7-2 and TRBJ2-2, the full variable domain reads GAGVSQSPSNKVTEKGKDVELRCDPISGHTALYWYRQSLGQGLEFLIYFQGNSAPDKSGLPSDRFSAERTGGSVSTLTIQRTQQEDSAVYLCASSGGSSGTGELFFGEGSRLTVL.

This clone was seen at least ten times. The chain is built from TRBV10-3 and TRBJ1-5; no firm D call. Germline assignment: CDR1 ENHRY and CDR2 SYGVKD. CDR3 length equals 13 residues. Trimming cost V 4 bases and J 3 bases, with 7 bases left between them. The CDR3 sequence is CAISGHNNQPQHF. The CDR3 DNA reads as TGTGCCATCAGTGGGCACAACAATCAGCCCCAGCATTTT.

Of note for this clone: The junction differs from germline at one of its ends, possibly a read error. This chain joins TRBV10-1 and TRBJ2-2, with D perhaps matching TRBD2 (5 bases). The CDR3 extends over 14 amino acids. From germline, CDR1 is WNHNN and CDR2 SYGVQD (reference sequence). CDR3 nucleotides: TGCGCCAGCAGGTATTCGGAGAACACCGGGGAGCTGTCTTTT. This translates into CASRYSENTGELSF.

This clone was found a few times. V gene TRBV6-1 combines with J gene TRBJ2-1, with D uncertain. CDR1 and CDR2 (germline): MNHNS, SASEGT. V lost 6 bases and J lost 0, with 12 bases in between. The length of the CDR3 is 15 residues. Here the CDR3 DNA reads TGTGCCAGCAGGAGGCGGACCGGCTCCTACAATGAGCAGTTCTTC. It specifies CASRRRTGSYNEQFF.

This clone was picked up many times. Different DNA sequences within this sample yield the same CDR3. This rearrangement joins TRBV28 to TRBJ2-2; D remains ambiguous. This CDR3 is built from 13 residues. CDR1 is MDHEN, CDR2 SYDVKM, per germline. V lost 6 bases, J lost 2 bases, and 7 bases lay in between. CDR3: CASRTPNTGELFF. Here the CDR3 DNA reads TGTGCCAGCAGAACCCCTAACACCGGGGAGCTGTTTTTT.